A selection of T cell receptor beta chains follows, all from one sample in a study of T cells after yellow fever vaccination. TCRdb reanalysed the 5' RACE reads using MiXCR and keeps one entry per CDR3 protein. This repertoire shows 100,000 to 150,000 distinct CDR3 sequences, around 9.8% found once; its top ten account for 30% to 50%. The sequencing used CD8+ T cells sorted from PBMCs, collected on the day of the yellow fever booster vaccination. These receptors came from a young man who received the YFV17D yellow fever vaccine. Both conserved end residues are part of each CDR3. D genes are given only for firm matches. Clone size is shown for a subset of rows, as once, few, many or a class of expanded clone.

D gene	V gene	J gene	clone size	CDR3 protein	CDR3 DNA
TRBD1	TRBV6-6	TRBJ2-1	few	CASSPGLGQYNEQFF	TGTGCCAGCAGTCCCGGTTTGGGACAGTACAATGAGCAGTTCTTC
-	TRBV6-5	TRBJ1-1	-	CASSYSMQGSSEAFF	TGTGCCAGCAGTTACTCGATGCAGGGGTCGAGTGAAGCTTTCTTT
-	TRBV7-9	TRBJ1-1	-	CASSLGVDPEAFF	TGTGCCAGCAGCTTAGGGGTCGATCCTGAAGCTTTCTTT
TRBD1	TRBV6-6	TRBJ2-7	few	CASSTFPLGQGHYEQYF	TGTGCCAGCAGTACCTTTCCGTTAGGACAGGGTCACTACGAGCAGTACTTC
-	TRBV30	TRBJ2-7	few	CAWSYGRDYEQYF	TGTGCCTGGAGTTACGGCAGAGACTACGAGCAGTACTTC
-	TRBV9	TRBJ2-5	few	CASSPEAVRETQYF	TGTGCCAGCAGCCCCGAAGCGGTTCGGGAGACCCAGTACTTC
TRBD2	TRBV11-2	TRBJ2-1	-	CASSLSTSGLNEQFF	TGTGCCAGCAGCCTATCGACTAGCGGACTCAATGAGCAGTTCTTC
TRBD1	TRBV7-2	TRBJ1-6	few	CASSLARKTGVPLHF	TGTGCCAGCAGCTTAGCGCGTAAGACAGGGGTTCCCCTCCACTTT
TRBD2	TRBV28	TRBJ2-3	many	CASSLVLAGGTDTQYF	TGTGCCAGCAGTTTGGTTCTAGCGGGGGGCACAGATACGCAGTATTTT
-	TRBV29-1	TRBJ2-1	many	CSVEGNYNEQFF	TGCAGCGTTGAGGGCAATTACAATGAGCAGTTCTTC
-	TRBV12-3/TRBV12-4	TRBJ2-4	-	CASSFGGGGTKNIQYF	TGTGCCAGCAGTTTTGGTGGAGGGGGCACCAAAAACATTCAGTACTTC
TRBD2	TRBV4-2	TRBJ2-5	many	CASSQDRGGPETQYF	TGTGCCAGCAGCCAAGATCGGGGGGGGCCAGAGACCCAGTACTTC
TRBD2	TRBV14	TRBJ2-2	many	CASSQFLAGANTGELFF	TGTGCCAGCAGCCAATTCCTAGCGGGAGCGAACACCGGGGAGCTGTTTTTT
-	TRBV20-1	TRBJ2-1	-	CSARDLAGHEFF	TGCAGTGCTAGAGATTTGGCGGGACATGAGTTCTTC
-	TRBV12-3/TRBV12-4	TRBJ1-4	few	CASSLWGTEKLFF	TGTGCCAGCAGTTTGTGGGGGACCGAAAAACTGTTTTTT
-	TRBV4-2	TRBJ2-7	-	CASSPEADPFEQYF	TGTGCCAGCAGCCCTGAAGCGGACCCCTTCGAGCAGTACTTC
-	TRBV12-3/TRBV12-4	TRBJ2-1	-	CASSFAVSSYNEQFF	TGTGCCAGCAGTTTCGCGGTGTCCTCCTACAATGAGCAGTTCTTC
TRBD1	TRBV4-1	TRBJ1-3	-	CASSHRRQGLGNTIYF	TGCGCCAGCAGCCACCGAAGACAGGGTCTTGGAAACACCATATATTTT
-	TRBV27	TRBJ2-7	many	CASSPTQVSYEQYF	TGTGCCAGCAGTCCCACACAGGTCTCCTACGAGCAGTACTTC
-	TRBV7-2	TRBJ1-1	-	CASSATGLGTEAFF	TGTGCCAGCAGCGCCACAGGGCTCGGCACTGAAGCTTTCTTT
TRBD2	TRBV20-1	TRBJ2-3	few	CSARSGLPLSTDTQYF	TGCAGTGCTAGATCGGGACTACCCTTGAGCACAGATACGCAGTATTTT
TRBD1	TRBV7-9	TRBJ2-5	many	CASSEPTGGETQYF	TGTGCCAGCAGCGAACCGACAGGGGGAGAGACCCAGTACTTC